This TCR beta chain was documented in a study of cytomegalovirus exposure and HLA in healthy donors. The repertoire was sequenced with immunoSEQ multiplex PCR; TCRdb's copy has only in-frame clones and lacks some. The sample holds 130,000 to 150,000 clones, 89% seen once. The sample consisted of PBMCs. The clonotype was recovered from a woman younger than 35 in good health and CMV-seropositive.

The CDR3 loop reads CASSVRAGTDTQYF. DNA for the CDR3: TGTGCCAGCAGCGTGCGGGCGGGCACAGATACGCAGTATTTT. The genes are TRBV9 and TRBJ2-3; possibly TRBD2 for D (5 bases). The germline V gene has CDR1 SGDLS and CDR2 YYNGEE. The CDR3 loop spans 14 amino acids. Trimming shortened V by 2 bases and J by 1 base, and 8 bases separated the two germline ends.